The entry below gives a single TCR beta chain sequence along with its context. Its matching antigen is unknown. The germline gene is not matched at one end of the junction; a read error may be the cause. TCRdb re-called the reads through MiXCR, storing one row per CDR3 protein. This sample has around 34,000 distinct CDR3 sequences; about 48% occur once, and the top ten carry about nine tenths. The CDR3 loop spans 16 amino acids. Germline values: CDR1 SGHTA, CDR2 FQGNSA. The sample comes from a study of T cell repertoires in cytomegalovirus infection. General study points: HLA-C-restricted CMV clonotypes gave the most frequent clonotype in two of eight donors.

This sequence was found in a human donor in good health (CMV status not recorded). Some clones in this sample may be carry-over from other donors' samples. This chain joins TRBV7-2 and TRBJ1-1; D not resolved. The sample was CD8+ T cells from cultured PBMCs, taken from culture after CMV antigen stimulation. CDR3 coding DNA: TGTGCCAGCAGCTTAGAGGAAGGGTTCTTTAACACTGACGCTTTCTTT. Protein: CASSLEEGFFNTDAFF.